These 23 T cell receptor beta chains originate from one sample sequenced in a study of T cell changes during pregnancy in multiple sclerosis. TCRdb's copy holds only in-frame clones and misses some; the assay was immunoSEQ multiplex PCR. The table lists tens of thousands of clones, around 93% of them singletons. Here the sequenced sample was CD4+ T cells from peripheral blood mononuclear cells, taken before pregnancy. These receptors all stem from a female donor with multiple sclerosis, enrolled in a pregnancy study.

The chain recombines TRBV7-2 with TRBJ2-1; D ambiguous. V gave up 5 bases and J gave up 9 bases, with 17 bases separating them. Germline lookup yields CDR1 SGHTA and CDR2 FQGNSA. The CDR3 totals 14 residues. Here the CDR3 DNA reads TGTGCCAGCAGCCTGTTCATACCGGTCGGTGAGCAGTTCTTC. Protein: CASSLFIPVGEQFF. The whole variable domain, remainder taken from reference TRBV7-2 and TRBJ2-1, is GAGVSQSPSNKVTEKGKDVELRCDPISGHTALYWYRQSLGQGLEFLIYFQGNSAPDKSGLPSDRFSAERTGGSVSTLTIQRTQQEDSAVYLCASSLFIPVGEQFFGPGTRLTVL.

V and J are TRBV4-1 and TRBJ2-3; unclear D gene. The CDR3 sequence is 14 residues long. CDR1 and CDR2 (germline): MGHRA, YSYEKL. The germline V and J ends were trimmed by 1 base and 2 bases, with 7 bases remaining between them. DNA of the CDR3: TGCGCCAGCAGCCAAGCCCAGATCACAGATACGCAGTATTTT. It specifies CASSQAQITDTQYF.

The chain joins TRBV5-5 to TRBJ1-1; D not resolved. The germline V and J ends were trimmed by 6 bases and 1 base, with 10 bases remaining between them. The germline V gene has CDR1 SGHKS and CDR2 YYEKEE (reference sequence). This CDR3 is built from 13 residues. The DNA of the CDR3 is TGTGCCAGCAACGGACGGGGGAACACTGAAGCTTTCTTT. Its translation is CASNGRGNTEAFF.

This chain connects TRBV19 to TRBJ2-1, with TRBD2 matching over 11 bases. CDR3 length: 16 amino acids. The V gene end was trimmed by 8 bases and the J gene end by 1 base; junction bases not matched to a gene: 7. Germline V gene lookup returns CDR1 LNHDA and CDR2 SQIVND (reference sequence). This chain's CDR3 is CASRSGRALSYNEQFF. Here the CDR3 DNA reads TGTGCCAGTCGTAGCGGGAGGGCCCTGTCCTACAATGAGCAGTTCTTC.

V and J are TRBV27 and TRBJ2-1, with 12 bases lining up with TRBD2. The CDR3 totals 19 residues. The V gene end was trimmed by 6 bases and the J gene end by 3 bases; junction bases not matched to a gene: 15. Germline V lookup: CDR1 MNHEY, CDR2 SMNVEV (reference sequence). The CDR3 loop is CASSTGKPGTSGFYNEQFF. The CDR3 DNA reads as TGTGCCAGCAGCACCGGTAAGCCGGGGACTAGCGGGTTCTACAATGAGCAGTTCTTC.

This clone was detected only once. V and J are TRBV28 and TRBJ2-1; 7 bases are a match to TRBD2. The CDR3 has 16 residues. The V gene end was trimmed by 4 bases and the J gene end by 3 bases; junction bases not matched to a gene: 9. CDR1 and CDR2 from the germline V gene are MDHEN and SYDVKM. The CDR3 region is CASSSISGRDYNEQFF. The CDR3, as DNA: TGTGCCAGCAGTTCAATTAGCGGGCGTGACTACAATGAGCAGTTCTTC.

The rearrangement uses TRBV7-8 and TRBJ2-7; TRBD2 matches 14 bases. The germline CDR1 and CDR2 sequences are SGHVS and FQNEAQ. The length of the CDR3 is 14 residues. With 4 bases clipped from V and 8 bases from J, the junction kept 4 bases outside the gene matches. CDR3 sequence: CASSSGTSGSQQYF. CDR3 nucleotide sequence: TGTGCCAGCAGCTCCGGGACTAGCGGGAGCCAGCAGTACTTC.

This chain links TRBV30 with TRBJ2-3; 7 bases map to TRBD1. The CDR3 is 15 residues long. J was trimmed by 0 bases and V by 2 bases; bases with no gene match: 5. CDR1 GTSNPN and CDR2 SVGIG come from the germline V gene (reference sequence). The CDR3 sequence is CAWSKQGTSTDTQYF. In nucleotides, the CDR3 is TGTGCCTGGAGTAAACAGGGGACCAGCACAGATACGCAGTATTTT.

V usage is TRBV7-8 and J usage is TRBJ2-1; D call uncertain. Trimming pared 5 bases from V and 4 bases from J, leaving 12 bases between. CDR3 length equals 14 residues. CDR1 and CDR2 from the germline V gene are SGHVS and FQNEAQ. Here the CDR3 reads CASSLTRIYNEQFF. The CDR3 bases are TGTGCCAGCAGCCTCACACGCATATACAATGAGCAGTTCTTC.

The J gene is TRBJ2-7, the V gene TRBV10-3; 10 bases map to TRBD1. Looked up from germline, CDR1 is ENHRY and CDR2 is SYGVKD. V shed 10 bases and J 5 bases; nucleotides not matched to a gene: 8. The CDR3 consists of 13 residues. CDR3 DNA: TGTGCCACCCATGGGACAGGGGTCCACGAGCAGTACTTC. As protein: CATHGTGVHEQYF.

The chain couples TRBV27 to TRBJ2-1; 8 nucleotides align to TRBD2. Trimming at V came to 4 bases and at J to 10 bases, leaving 15 bases not matched to a gene. The V gene's germline CDR1 is MNHEY and CDR2 SMNVEV (reference sequence). The CDR3 runs 16 residues. The CDR3 bases are TGTGCCAGCAGTTCACGGAGCGGGAGTTGGGGAACGGAGCAGTTCTTC. Its translation: CASSSRSGSWGTEQFF.

This sequence joins TRBV19 and TRBJ1-1; D possibly corresponds to TRBD1 (6 bases). V lost 5 bases and J lost 10, with 17 bases in between. CDR3 length: 13 residues. Germline CDR1 and CDR2: LNHDA and SQIVND (reference sequence). The CDR3 sequence: CASSSQGGVGAFF. Written as DNA, the CDR3 is TGTGCCAGTAGTTCACAGGGAGGGGTCGGAGCTTTCTTT.

The chain joins TRBV6-5 to TRBJ2-7; TRBD1 aligns across 10 bases. V lost 2 bases to trimming and J lost 5 bases; unmatched junction nucleotides: 6. Looked up from germline, CDR1 is MNHEY and CDR2 is SVGAGI. This CDR3 is 15 amino acids long. CDR3 in amino acids: CASSYLPGQGNEQYF. In DNA form, the CDR3 reads TGTGCCAGCAGTTACCTCCCGGGACAGGGGAACGAGCAGTACTTC.

This chain connects TRBV18 to TRBJ1-4, with D perhaps TRBD1 (6 bases). V lost 3 bases to trimming and J lost 7 bases, with 15 bases between them. The germline V gene has CDR1 KGHSH and CDR2 LQKENI. The CDR3 length is 15 residues. The CDR3 spells CASSPRPGAGEKLFF. CDR3 nucleotides: TGTGCCAGCTCACCCCGTCCAGGGGCAGGTGAAAAACTGTTTTTT. Together with reference TRBV18 and TRBJ1-4, the CDR3 gives the full variable domain: NAGVMQNPRHLVRRRGQEARLRCSPMKGHSHVYWYRQLPEEGLKFMVYLQKENIIDESGMPKERFSAEFPKEGPSILRIQQVVRGDSAAYFCASSPRPGAGEKLFFGSGTQLSVL.

The chain combines TRBV29-1 with TRBJ2-1, with a weak D call TRBD2 (6 bases). V lost 6 bases, J lost 10 bases, and 25 bases lay in between. This CDR3 spans 15 amino acids. From germline, CDR1 is SQVTM and CDR2 ANQGSEA. The CDR3, as DNA: TGCAGCGTAAAACTCCGGGACGGGGAGGTCTTGGAGCAGTTCTTC. Its translation: CSVKLRDGEVLEQFF.

This clone was seen only once. V is TRBV6-1 and J is TRBJ1-2; possibly TRBD1 for D (5 bases). V lost 2 bases, J lost 6 bases, and 7 bases lay in between. Germline V gives CDR1 MNHNS, CDR2 SASEGT. The CDR3 runs to 12 residues. The CDR3 reads CASSELGDGYTF. The DNA of the CDR3 is TGTGCCAGCAGTGAATTAGGGGATGGCTACACCTTC.

The J gene is TRBJ2-1, the V gene TRBV7-2; perhaps TRBD2 as D (6 bases). Germline V gene lookup returns CDR1 SGHTA and CDR2 FQGNSA. The CDR3 sequence is 15 residues long. The ends were cut back, 5 bases at V and 7 bases at J, with 18 bases in the middle. CDR3 region: CASSQVRRASNEQFF. DNA for the CDR3: TGTGCCAGCAGCCAAGTACGGAGGGCCTCGAATGAGCAGTTCTTC.

The chain is built from TRBV7-6 and TRBJ2-5, with 7 bases identical to TRBD1. The CDR3 spans 15 residues. Trimming took 3 bases from V and 2 from J; bases not matched to a gene: 6. The germline gives CDR1 SGHVS, CDR2 FNYEAQ. In DNA form, the CDR3 reads TGTGCCAGCAGCTTGTCGGGACAGCCACAAGAGACCCAGTACTTC. This encodes CASSLSGQPQETQYF.

The rearrangement joins TRBV19 to TRBJ2-7, with D perhaps matching TRBD1 (8 bases). Germline CDR1 is LNHDA and CDR2 is SQIVND (reference sequence). V gave up 4 bases and J gave up 4 bases, with 20 bases separating them. The length of the CDR3 is 16 residues. The CDR3 reads CASSRDSGQGGYEQYF. In DNA form, the CDR3 reads TGTGCCAGTAGTAGAGACTCCGGACAGGGAGGGTACGAGCAGTACTTC.

The V gene is TRBV27, the J gene TRBJ2-1; 9 bases are a match to TRBD1. Looked up from germline, CDR1 is MNHEY and CDR2 is SMNVEV (reference sequence). The CDR3 contains 17 residues. The V and J ends lost 5 bases and 3 bases, in that order; junction bases with no gene match: 11. This CDR3 reads CASSILRMGQGYNEQFF. DNA for the CDR3: TGTGCCAGCAGTATACTCCGAATGGGACAGGGCTACAATGAGCAGTTCTTC.

The rearrangement links TRBV10-3 to TRBJ2-2, with 7 bases matching TRBD1. V lost 3 bases and J lost 5; bases outside the gene matches: 9. CDR3 length equals 16 residues. Germline V CDR1 and CDR2: ENHRY, SYGVKD. In DNA, the CDR3 is TGTGCCATCAGTGACCAGACAGGGCTCGGAACCGGGGAGCTGTTTTTT. Its protein is CAISDQTGLGTGELFF.

The chain links TRBV11-2 to TRBJ1-4, with 9 bases matching TRBD1. Per germline, CDR1 SGHAT and CDR2 FQNNGV. There are 15 residues in the CDR3. With 1 base clipped from V and 10 bases from J, the junction kept 7 bases outside the gene matches. This CDR3 is CASSLAGQGKGKLFF. The CDR3 DNA reads as TGTGCCAGCAGCTTAGCGGGACAGGGAAAGGGAAAACTGTTTTTT.

The sample holds one count of this clone. The chain combines TRBV5-8 with TRBJ2-7, with a weak D call TRBD2 (6 bases). V was trimmed by 4 bases and J by 3 bases, leaving 8 bases between them. The length of the CDR3 is 12 residues. Per germline, CDR1 SGHTS and CDR2 YDEGEE. In DNA form, the CDR3 reads TGTGCCAGCAGCAGGGGACTCTACGAGCAGTACTTC. Encoded protein: CASSRGLYEQYF.